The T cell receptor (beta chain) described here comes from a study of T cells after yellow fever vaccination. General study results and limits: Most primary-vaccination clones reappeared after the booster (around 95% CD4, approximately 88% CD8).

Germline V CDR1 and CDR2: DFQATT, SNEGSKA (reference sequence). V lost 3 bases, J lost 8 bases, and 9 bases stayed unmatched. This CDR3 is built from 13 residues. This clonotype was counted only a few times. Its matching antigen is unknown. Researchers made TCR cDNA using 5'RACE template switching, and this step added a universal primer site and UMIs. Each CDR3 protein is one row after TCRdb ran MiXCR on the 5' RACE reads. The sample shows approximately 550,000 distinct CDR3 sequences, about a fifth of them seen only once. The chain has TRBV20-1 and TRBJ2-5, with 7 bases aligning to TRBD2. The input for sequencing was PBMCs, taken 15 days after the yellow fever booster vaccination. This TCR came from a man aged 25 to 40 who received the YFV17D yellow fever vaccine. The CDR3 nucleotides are TGCAGTGCTAGGGAGGGAGGGGTTGGCACCCAGTACTTC. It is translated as CSAREGGVGTQYF.